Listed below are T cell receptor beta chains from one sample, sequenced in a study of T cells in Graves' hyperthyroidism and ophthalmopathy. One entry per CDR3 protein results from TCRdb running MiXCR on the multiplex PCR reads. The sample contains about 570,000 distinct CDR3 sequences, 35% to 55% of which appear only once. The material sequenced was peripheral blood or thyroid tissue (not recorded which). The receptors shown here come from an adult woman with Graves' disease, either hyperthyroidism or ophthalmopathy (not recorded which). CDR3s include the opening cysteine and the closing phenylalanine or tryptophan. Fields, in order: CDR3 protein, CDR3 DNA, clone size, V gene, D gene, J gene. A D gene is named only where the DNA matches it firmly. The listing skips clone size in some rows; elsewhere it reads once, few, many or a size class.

cdr3_aa: CASRSGTGHEAFF; cdr3_nt: TGCGCCAGCAGATCCGGGACGGGTCATGAAGCTTTCTTT; clone_size: many; v_call: TRBV10-2; d_call: NA; j_call: TRBJ1-1
cdr3_aa: CASSQDGPVGYEQYF; cdr3_nt: TGTGCCAGCAGCCAAGATGGGCCAGTAGGGTACGAGCAGTACTTC; clone_size: many; v_call: TRBV4-2; d_call: NA; j_call: TRBJ2-7
cdr3_aa: CASSLGQVGGETQYF; cdr3_nt: TGTGCCAGCAGTTTGGGGCAGGTTGGAGGGGAGACCCAGTACTTC; clone_size: few; v_call: TRBV27; d_call: NA; j_call: TRBJ2-5
cdr3_aa: CASSFRDRHYGYTF; cdr3_nt: TGTGCCAGCAGCTTCCGGGACAGACACTATGGCTACACCTTC; clone_size: many; v_call: TRBV7-9; d_call: TRBD1; j_call: TRBJ1-2
cdr3_aa: CASSFGRGMNTEAFF; cdr3_nt: TGTGCCAGCAGTTTCGGCAGGGGAATGAACACTGAAGCTTTCTTT; clone_size: few; v_call: TRBV12-3/TRBV12-4; d_call: NA; j_call: TRBJ1-1
cdr3_aa: CASSVTGTDNSPLHF; cdr3_nt: TGTGCCAGCAGCGTAACCGGGACAGACAATTCACCCCTCCACTTT; clone_size: NA; v_call: TRBV9; d_call: TRBD1; j_call: TRBJ1-6
cdr3_aa: CASSQDRHGPSGNTIYF; cdr3_nt: TGTGCCAGCAGCCAAGATAGACACGGTCCCTCTGGAAACACCATATATTTT; clone_size: many; v_call: TRBV4-2; d_call: NA; j_call: TRBJ1-3
cdr3_aa: CASSAEPTGQETQYF; cdr3_nt: TGTGCCAGCAGCGCTGAGCCGACAGGGCAAGAGACCCAGTACTTC; clone_size: once; v_call: TRBV9; d_call: TRBD1; j_call: TRBJ2-5
cdr3_aa: CASSWTGSLGNQPQHF; cdr3_nt: TGTGCCAGCAGTTGGACAGGTAGTTTGGGCAATCAGCCCCAGCATTTT; clone_size: few; v_call: TRBV7-3; d_call: TRBD1; j_call: TRBJ1-5
cdr3_aa: CASSAGVAATGELFF; cdr3_nt: TGTGCCAGCAGTGCCGGGGTAGCGGCCACCGGGGAGCTGTTTTTT; clone_size: NA; v_call: TRBV6-5; d_call: NA; j_call: TRBJ2-2
cdr3_aa: CASSPTGALTEAFF; cdr3_nt: TGTGCCAGCTCACCGACAGGGGCATTGACTGAAGCTTTCTTT; clone_size: once; v_call: TRBV18; d_call: TRBD1; j_call: TRBJ1-1
cdr3_aa: CSASALSQGSYGYTF; cdr3_nt: TGCAGTGCTAGTGCCCTGTCACAGGGTAGCTATGGCTACACCTTC; clone_size: NA; v_call: TRBV20-1; d_call: NA; j_call: TRBJ1-2
cdr3_aa: CASSPSGGLSYEQYF; cdr3_nt: TGTGCCAGCAGCCCCAGCGGTGGATTATCCTACGAGCAGTACTTC; clone_size: few; v_call: TRBV7-9; d_call: NA; j_call: TRBJ2-7
cdr3_aa: CASSAGRGKPQHF; cdr3_nt: TGTGCCAGTAGTGCGGGCAGGGGTAAGCCCCAGCATTTT; clone_size: NA; v_call: TRBV19; d_call: NA; j_call: TRBJ1-5
cdr3_aa: CASSRMGGNEQYF; cdr3_nt: TGTGCCAGCAGTCGAATGGGAGGGAACGAGCAGTACTTC; clone_size: NA; v_call: TRBV12-3/TRBV12-4; d_call: TRBD2; j_call: TRBJ2-7
cdr3_aa: CASSLGTGSYNSPLHF; cdr3_nt: TGTGCCAGCAGTTTGGGGACAGGGTCGTATAATTCACCCCTCCACTTT; clone_size: NA; v_call: TRBV12-3/TRBV12-4; d_call: TRBD1; j_call: TRBJ1-6
cdr3_aa: CASSGSGSEDSGANVLTF; cdr3_nt: TGTGCCAGCAGTGGGTCGGGTTCCGAAGACTCTGGGGCCAACGTCCTGACTTTC; clone_size: NA; v_call: TRBV6-1; d_call: NA; j_call: TRBJ2-6
cdr3_aa: CASSLGSQGYGYTF; cdr3_nt: TGTGCCAGCAGTTTAGGGAGCCAGGGGTATGGCTACACCTTC; clone_size: NA; v_call: TRBV2; d_call: NA; j_call: TRBJ1-2
cdr3_aa: CSARPTGVHGYTF; cdr3_nt: TGCAGTGCTAGACCGACAGGGGTGCATGGCTACACCTTC; clone_size: many; v_call: TRBV20-1; d_call: TRBD1; j_call: TRBJ1-2
cdr3_aa: CASSSTKVEFQETQYF; cdr3_nt: TGTGCCAGCAGCTCAACCAAGGTCGAGTTTCAAGAGACCCAGTACTTC; clone_size: NA; v_call: TRBV7-2; d_call: NA; j_call: TRBJ2-5
cdr3_aa: CASRVGYEQYF; cdr3_nt: TGTGCCAGCAGAGTCGGATACGAGCAGTACTTC; clone_size: few; v_call: TRBV7-9; d_call: NA; j_call: TRBJ2-7
cdr3_aa: CASSLGWGQPQHF; cdr3_nt: TGTGCCAGCAGCCTAGGATGGGGTCAGCCCCAGCATTTT; clone_size: many; v_call: TRBV7-2; d_call: NA; j_call: TRBJ1-5
cdr3_aa: CASSVGGMVGGGNRYEQYF; cdr3_nt: TGTGCCAGCAGCGTAGGAGGAATGGTTGGCGGGGGAAATAGGTACGAGCAGTACTTC; clone_size: many; v_call: TRBV9; d_call: TRBD2; j_call: TRBJ2-7
cdr3_aa: CASNGGTEAFF; cdr3_nt: TGTGCCAGCAACGGGGGCACTGAAGCTTTCTTT; clone_size: many; v_call: TRBV25-1; d_call: NA; j_call: TRBJ1-1
cdr3_aa: CASSSGQVNNSPLHF; cdr3_nt: TGCGCCAGCAGCTCGGGACAGGTTAATAATTCACCCCTCCACTTT; clone_size: NA; v_call: TRBV5-1; d_call: TRBD1; j_call: TRBJ1-6
cdr3_aa: CASSLAGWSDGYTF; cdr3_nt: TGTGCCAGCAGCTTGGCCGGATGGAGTGATGGCTACACCTTC; clone_size: many; v_call: TRBV5-6; d_call: NA; j_call: TRBJ1-2
cdr3_aa: CASSRTSLNTEAFF; cdr3_nt: TGTGCCAGCAGCCGGACATCCCTTAACACTGAAGCTTTCTTT; clone_size: many; v_call: TRBV3-1; d_call: NA; j_call: TRBJ1-1
cdr3_aa: CASGTGDTQETQYF; cdr3_nt: TGCGCCAGCGGGACCGGGGACACACAAGAGACCCAGTACTTC; clone_size: many; v_call: TRBV5-1; d_call: NA; j_call: TRBJ2-5
cdr3_aa: CASSGQWGPQHF; cdr3_nt: TGTGCCAGCAGCGGACAGTGGGGGCCCCAGCATTTT; clone_size: many; v_call: TRBV28; d_call: NA; j_call: TRBJ1-5
cdr3_aa: CASSETGTNQPQHF; cdr3_nt: TGTGCCAGCAGTGAAACCGGGACCAATCAGCCCCAGCATTTT; clone_size: NA; v_call: TRBV2; d_call: NA; j_call: TRBJ1-5
cdr3_aa: CASSPGTGLKLGEQYF; cdr3_nt: TGTGCCAGCAGCCCAGGGACAGGTTTAAAGTTGGGCGAGCAGTACTTC; clone_size: NA; v_call: TRBV7-8; d_call: TRBD1; j_call: TRBJ2-7
cdr3_aa: CASSELGQRAEKLFF; cdr3_nt: TGTGCCAGCAGTGAATTGGGACAGCGGGCCGAAAAACTGTTTTTT; clone_size: few; v_call: TRBV2; d_call: TRBD1; j_call: TRBJ1-4
cdr3_aa: CASSPPLSGNTIYF; cdr3_nt: TGTGCCAGCAGTCCTCCTCTCTCTGGAAACACCATATATTTT; clone_size: NA; v_call: TRBV2; d_call: NA; j_call: TRBJ1-3
cdr3_aa: CASSLEGTYEQYF; cdr3_nt: TGTGCCAGCAGCTTGGAGGGCACATACGAGCAGTACTTC; clone_size: NA; v_call: TRBV7-9; d_call: NA; j_call: TRBJ2-7
cdr3_aa: CASSYSRTGGNYGYTF; cdr3_nt: TGTGCCAGCAGTTACTCTAGGACAGGGGGAAACTATGGCTACACCTTC; clone_size: many; v_call: TRBV6-5; d_call: TRBD1; j_call: TRBJ1-2
cdr3_aa: CASSLGVFGGVNQPQHF; cdr3_nt: TGTGCCAGCAGCTTAGGTGTTTTCGGAGGGGTCAATCAGCCCCAGCATTTT; clone_size: many; v_call: TRBV7-2; d_call: NA; j_call: TRBJ1-5
cdr3_aa: CASSFARGLTYEQYF; cdr3_nt: TGTGCCAGCAGCTTCGCGAGGGGTTTAACCTACGAGCAGTACTTC; clone_size: NA; v_call: TRBV7-6; d_call: NA; j_call: TRBJ2-7
cdr3_aa: CASVEAGVNYGYTF; cdr3_nt: TGTGCCAGCGTTGAGGCCGGAGTAAACTATGGCTACACCTTC; clone_size: NA; v_call: TRBV25-1; d_call: NA; j_call: TRBJ1-2
cdr3_aa: CASGLGQGNSPLHF; cdr3_nt: TGTGCCAGCGGGCTGGGACAGGGTAATTCACCCCTCCACTTT; clone_size: NA; v_call: TRBV7-9; d_call: TRBD1; j_call: TRBJ1-6
cdr3_aa: CASSLQMENTEAFF; cdr3_nt: TGTGCCAGCAGCTTGCAGATGGAGAACACTGAAGCTTTCTTT; clone_size: many; v_call: TRBV5-8; d_call: NA; j_call: TRBJ1-1
cdr3_aa: CASRGMGMAYEQYF; cdr3_nt: TGTGCCAGCAGGGGCATGGGTATGGCGTACGAGCAGTACTTC; clone_size: few; v_call: TRBV7-6; d_call: NA; j_call: TRBJ2-7
cdr3_aa: CASSDSTGGQSYEQYF; cdr3_nt: TGTGCCAGCAGTGACTCGACGGGGGGGCAGTCCTACGAGCAGTACTTC; clone_size: NA; v_call: TRBV6-4; d_call: TRBD2; j_call: TRBJ2-7
cdr3_aa: CSARMAGGETQYF; cdr3_nt: TGCAGTGCTAGAATGGCAGGTGGAGAGACCCAGTACTTC; clone_size: many; v_call: TRBV20-1; d_call: NA; j_call: TRBJ2-5
cdr3_aa: CASSHGWGDQPQHF; cdr3_nt: TGCGCCAGCAGCCATGGGTGGGGTGATCAGCCCCAGCATTTT; clone_size: many; v_call: TRBV4-1; d_call: NA; j_call: TRBJ1-5
cdr3_aa: CASSAQFGRGYTF; cdr3_nt: TGCGCCAGCAGTGCCCAGTTCGGGAGAGGCTACACCTTC; clone_size: many; v_call: TRBV4-1; d_call: NA; j_call: TRBJ1-2
cdr3_aa: CAWSGGLGHQPQHF; cdr3_nt: TGTGCCTGGAGTGGGGGGCTGGGGCATCAGCCCCAGCATTTT; clone_size: few; v_call: TRBV30; d_call: NA; j_call: TRBJ1-5
cdr3_aa: CSVEPHEDPNYGYTF; cdr3_nt: TGCAGCGTTGAACCCCATGAGGACCCTAACTATGGCTACACCTTC; clone_size: NA; v_call: TRBV29-1; d_call: NA; j_call: TRBJ1-2
cdr3_aa: CASSPGDRALF; cdr3_nt: TGTGCCAGCAGCCCAGGAGACAGGGCACTCTTC; clone_size: NA; v_call: TRBV7-2; d_call: TRBD1; j_call: TRBJ1-2
cdr3_aa: CAISRDRESSYNEQFF; cdr3_nt: TGTGCCATCAGTAGGGACAGGGAGAGCTCCTACAATGAGCAGTTCTTC; clone_size: NA; v_call: TRBV2; d_call: TRBD1; j_call: TRBJ2-1
cdr3_aa: CASSEGTGGRNTEAFF; cdr3_nt: TGTGCCAGCAGTGAAGGGACAGGGGGAAGGAACACTGAAGCTTTCTTT; clone_size: many; v_call: TRBV6-1; d_call: TRBD1; j_call: TRBJ1-1
cdr3_aa: CASSQAAIGGSGELFF; cdr3_nt: TGCGCCAGCAGCCAAGCTGCGATAGGAGGGTCCGGGGAGCTGTTTTTT; clone_size: many; v_call: TRBV4-1; d_call: NA; j_call: TRBJ2-2
cdr3_aa: CASSRVGGSPEAFF; cdr3_nt: TGCGCCAGCAGCCGGGTCGGGGGCTCCCCTGAAGCTTTCTTT; clone_size: many; v_call: TRBV4-1; d_call: NA; j_call: TRBJ1-1
cdr3_aa: CATSKGQVLSYEQYF; cdr3_nt: TGTGCCACCAGCAAGGGACAGGTACTCTCCTACGAGCAGTACTTC; clone_size: many; v_call: TRBV15; d_call: TRBD1; j_call: TRBJ2-7
cdr3_aa: CASSLVLAGGHVTQYF; cdr3_nt: TGTGCCAGCAGTTTAGTCCTAGCGGGAGGCCACGTGACCCAGTACTTC; clone_size: NA; v_call: TRBV28; d_call: TRBD2; j_call: TRBJ2-5
cdr3_aa: CASSHPGDSRGRGNTIYF; cdr3_nt: TGCGCCAGCAGCCACCCAGGAGATAGCAGGGGGCGCGGAAACACCATATATTTT; clone_size: once; v_call: TRBV4-3; d_call: TRBD1; j_call: TRBJ1-3